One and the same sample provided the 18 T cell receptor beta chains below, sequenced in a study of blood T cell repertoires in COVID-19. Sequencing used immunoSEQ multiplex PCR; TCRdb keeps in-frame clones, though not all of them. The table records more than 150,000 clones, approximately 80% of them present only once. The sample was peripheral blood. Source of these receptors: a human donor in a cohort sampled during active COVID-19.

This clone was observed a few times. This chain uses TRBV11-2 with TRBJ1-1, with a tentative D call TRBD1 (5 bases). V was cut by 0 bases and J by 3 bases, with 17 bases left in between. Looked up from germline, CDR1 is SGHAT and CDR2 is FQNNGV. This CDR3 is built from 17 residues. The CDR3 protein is CASSLDLAAGGDTEAFF. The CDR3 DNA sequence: TGTGCCAGCAGCTTAGATCTGGCGGCAGGAGGGGACACTGAAGCTTTCTTT. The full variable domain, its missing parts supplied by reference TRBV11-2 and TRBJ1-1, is EAGVAQSPRYKIIEKRQSVAFWCNPISGHATLYWYQQILGQGPKLLIQFQNNGVVDDSQLPKDRFSAERLKGVDSTLKIQPAKLEDSAVYLCASSLDLAAGGDTEAFFGQGTRLTVV.

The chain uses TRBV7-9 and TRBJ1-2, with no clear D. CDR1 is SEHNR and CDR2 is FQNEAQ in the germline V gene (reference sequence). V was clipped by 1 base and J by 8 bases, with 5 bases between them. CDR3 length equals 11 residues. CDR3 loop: CASSLGGGYTF. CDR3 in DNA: TGTGCCAGCAGCTTAGGAGGGGGCTACACCTTC.

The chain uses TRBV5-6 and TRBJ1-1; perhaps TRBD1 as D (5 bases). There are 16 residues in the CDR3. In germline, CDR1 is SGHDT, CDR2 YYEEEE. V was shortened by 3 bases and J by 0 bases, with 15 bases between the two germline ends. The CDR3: CASSSPRRTMNTEAFF. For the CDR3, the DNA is TGTGCCAGCAGCTCACCTCGACGGACAATGAACACTGAAGCTTTCTTT. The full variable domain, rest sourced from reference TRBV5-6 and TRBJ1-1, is DAGVTQSPTHLIKTRGQQVTLRCSPKSGHDTVSWYQQALGQGPQFIFQYYEEEERQRGNFPDRFSGHQFPNYSSELNVNALLLGDSALYLCASSSPRRTMNTEAFFGQGTRLTVV.

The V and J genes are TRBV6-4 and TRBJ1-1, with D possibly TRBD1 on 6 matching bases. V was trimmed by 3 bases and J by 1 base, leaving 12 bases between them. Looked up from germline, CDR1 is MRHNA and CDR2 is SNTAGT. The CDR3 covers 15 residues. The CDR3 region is CASSEIVRGNTEAFF. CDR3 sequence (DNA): TGTGCCAGCAGTGAGATTGTCAGGGGGAACACTGAAGCTTTCTTT.

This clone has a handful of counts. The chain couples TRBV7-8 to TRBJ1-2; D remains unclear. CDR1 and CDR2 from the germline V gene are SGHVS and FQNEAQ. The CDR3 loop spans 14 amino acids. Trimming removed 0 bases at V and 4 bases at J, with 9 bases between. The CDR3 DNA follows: TGTGCCAGCAGCTTAGCGATAGGGAGCTATGGCTACACCTTC. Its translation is CASSLAIGSYGYTF.

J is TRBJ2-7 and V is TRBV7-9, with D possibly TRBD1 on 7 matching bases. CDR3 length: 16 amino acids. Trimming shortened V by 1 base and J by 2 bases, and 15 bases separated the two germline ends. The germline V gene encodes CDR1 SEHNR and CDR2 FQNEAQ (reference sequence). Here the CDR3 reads CASSLGRETGPYEQYF. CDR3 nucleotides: TGTGCCAGCAGCTTAGGGAGGGAGACAGGGCCCTACGAGCAGTACTTC.

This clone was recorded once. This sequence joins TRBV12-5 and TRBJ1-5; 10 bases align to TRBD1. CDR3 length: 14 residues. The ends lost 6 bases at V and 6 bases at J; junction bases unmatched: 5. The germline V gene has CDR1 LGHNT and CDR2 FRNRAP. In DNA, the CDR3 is TGTGCTAGTGGCCAGGGACAGGGGATTCAGCCCCAGCATTTT. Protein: CASGQGQGIQPQHF. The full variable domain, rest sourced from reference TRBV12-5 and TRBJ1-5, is DARVTQTPRHKVTEMGQEVTMRCQPILGHNTVFWYRQTMMQGLELLAYFRNRAPLDDSGMPKDRFSAEMPDATLATLKIQPSEPRDSAVYFCASGQGQGIQPQHFGDGTRLSIL.

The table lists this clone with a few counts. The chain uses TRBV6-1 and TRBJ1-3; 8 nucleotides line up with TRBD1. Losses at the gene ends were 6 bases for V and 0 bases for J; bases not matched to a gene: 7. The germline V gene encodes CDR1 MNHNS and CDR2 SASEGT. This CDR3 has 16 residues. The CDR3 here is CASRETGGYSGNTIYF. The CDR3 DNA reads TGTGCCAGCAGGGAAACAGGGGGATACTCTGGAAACACCATATATTTT.

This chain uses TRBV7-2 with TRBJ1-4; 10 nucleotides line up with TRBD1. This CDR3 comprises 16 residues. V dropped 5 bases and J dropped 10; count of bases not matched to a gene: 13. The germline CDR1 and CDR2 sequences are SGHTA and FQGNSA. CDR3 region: CASSPNRQGASGKLFF. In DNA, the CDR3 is TGTGCCAGCAGCCCGAACCGACAGGGGGCGTCGGGAAAACTGTTTTTT. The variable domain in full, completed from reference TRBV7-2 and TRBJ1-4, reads GAGVSQSPSNKVTEKGKDVELRCDPISGHTALYWYRQSLGQGLEFLIYFQGNSAPDKSGLPSDRFSAERTGGSVSTLTIQRTQQEDSAVYLCASSPNRQGASGKLFFGSGTQLSVL.

The CDR3 DNA reads as TGTGCCACCACTGATGACAGCCGTGAAAAACTGTTTTTT. Translation gives CATTDDSREKLFF. The chain is built from TRBV7-9 and TRBJ1-4; D may be TRBD1 (5 bases). The germline V and J ends were trimmed by 10 bases and 7 bases, with 16 bases remaining between them. The CDR3 extends over 13 amino acids. From germline, CDR1 is SEHNR and CDR2 FQNEAQ (reference sequence).

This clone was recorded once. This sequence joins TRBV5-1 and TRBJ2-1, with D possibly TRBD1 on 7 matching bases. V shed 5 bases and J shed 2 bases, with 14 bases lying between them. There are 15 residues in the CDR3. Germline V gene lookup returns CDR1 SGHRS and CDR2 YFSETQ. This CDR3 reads CASRVEGAAYNEQFF. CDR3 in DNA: TGCGCCAGCAGAGTGGAGGGGGCTGCCTACAATGAGCAGTTCTTC.

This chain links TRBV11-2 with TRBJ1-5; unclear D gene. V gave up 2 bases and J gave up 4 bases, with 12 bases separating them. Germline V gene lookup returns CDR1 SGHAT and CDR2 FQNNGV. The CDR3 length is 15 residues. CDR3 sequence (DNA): TGTGCCAGCAGCTTAAGCCCCTCGAAGAATCAGCCCCAGCATTTT. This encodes CASSLSPSKNQPQHF.

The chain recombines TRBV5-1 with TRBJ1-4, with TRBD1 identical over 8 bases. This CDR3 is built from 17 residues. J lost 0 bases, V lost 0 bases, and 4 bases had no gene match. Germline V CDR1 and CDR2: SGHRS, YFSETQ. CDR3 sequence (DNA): TGCGCCAGCAGCTTGGGGACAGGGTTCCCAACTAATGAAAAACTGTTTTTT. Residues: CASSLGTGFPTNEKLFF.

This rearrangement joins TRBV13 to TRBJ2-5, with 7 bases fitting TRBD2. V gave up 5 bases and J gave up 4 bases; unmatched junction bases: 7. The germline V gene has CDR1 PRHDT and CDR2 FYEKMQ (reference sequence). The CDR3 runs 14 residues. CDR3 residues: CASSQRGGRETQYF. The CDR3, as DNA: TGTGCCAGCAGCCAGCGCGGGGGTAGAGAGACCCAGTACTTC.

In nucleotides, the CDR3 is TGTGCCAGCACTTTAGGGCGGGAGCAGGCCTATCCTGAGGGCTACACCTTC. This codes for CASTLGREQAYPEGYTF. This chain uses TRBV7-9 with TRBJ1-2; no reliable D call. CDR3 size: 17 residues. The germline gives CDR1 SEHNR, CDR2 FQNEAQ (reference sequence). Trimming removed 7 bases at V and 8 bases at J, with 29 bases between.

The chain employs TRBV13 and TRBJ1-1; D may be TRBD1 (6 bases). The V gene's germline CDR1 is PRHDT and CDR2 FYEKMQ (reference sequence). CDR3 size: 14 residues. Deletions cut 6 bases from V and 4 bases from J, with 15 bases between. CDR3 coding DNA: TGTGCCAGCAGTCTTGGCGTAGGGGGCACTGAAGCTTTCTTT. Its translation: CASSLGVGGTEAFF.

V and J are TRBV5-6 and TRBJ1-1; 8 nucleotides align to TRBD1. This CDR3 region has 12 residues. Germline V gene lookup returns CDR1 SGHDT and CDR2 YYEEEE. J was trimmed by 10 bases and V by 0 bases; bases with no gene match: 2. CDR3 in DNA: TGTGCCAGCAGCTTGGGGACAGGGATAGCTTTCTTT. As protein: CASSLGTGIAFF.

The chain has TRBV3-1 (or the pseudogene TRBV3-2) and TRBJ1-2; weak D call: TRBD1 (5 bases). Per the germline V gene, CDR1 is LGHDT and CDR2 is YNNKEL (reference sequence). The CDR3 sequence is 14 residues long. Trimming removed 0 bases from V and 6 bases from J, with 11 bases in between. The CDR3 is CASSQDHIRDGYTF. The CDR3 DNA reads TGTGCCAGCAGCCAAGATCACATCAGGGATGGCTACACCTTC.